This T cell receptor (beta chain) was sequenced for a study of cytomegalovirus exposure and HLA in healthy donors. Study conclusions and caveats: A later analysis found common viral pathogens apparently linked to several of the most significant clusters.

PCR amplification relied on 60 Vbeta primers (plus 13 Jbeta primers). Using immunoSEQ multiplex PCR, the repertoire was profiled, and TCRdb retains in-frame clones only, with some absent. This sample has some 220,000 clones, with around four fifths found just once. Germline lookup yields CDR1 MNHEY and CDR2 SMNVEV (reference sequence). V was trimmed by 3 bases and J by 4 bases, leaving 9 bases between them. This CDR3 has 13 residues. Concerning this clone itself: Antigen: not known.

This chain links TRBV27 with TRBJ1-2; no firm D call. The specimen sequenced was PBMCs. The TCR originated in a boy between 5 and 17 years old in good health and CMV-seronegative. The DNA for the CDR3 is TGTGCCAGCAGTTTCTCCCGTTCCTATGGCTACACCTTC. It yields the protein CASSFSRSYGYTF.